Listed here is a single T cell receptor (beta chain). Its antigen is as yet unknown. The data stem from a study of T cells in localized non-small cell lung cancer. Findings of the study overall: Sequencing was limited to one tumor region, leaving the possibility of heterogeneity open. Adjacent lung held a median 57 of the top 100 tumor clones. It was uninvolved adjacent lung that showed the highest T cell clonality, exceeding tumor.

Assay: immunoSEQ multiplex PCR; the TCRdb copy retains only in-frame clones and omits some. The sample records roughly 13,000 clones, more than 70% being singletons. There are 15 residues in the CDR3. Germline V gives CDR1 SGDLS, CDR2 YYNGEE. Trimming left V 3 bases short and J 4 bases short, with 13 bases between. The chain joins TRBV9 to TRBJ2-2; D unclear. Sequencing was performed on peripheral blood, taken before any cancer treatment. This clonotype originated in a male donor at least 60 years old with stage III lung adenocarcinoma. CDR3 sequence reads: CASSAAVFITGELFF. The CDR3 DNA sequence: TGTGCCAGCAGCGCCGCGGTGTTTATCACCGGGGAGCTGTTTTTT.